The rows below give T cell receptor beta chains drawn from one sample of a study of tissue T cells after allogeneic stem cell transplantation. Only in-frame clones appear in the TCRdb table, and some are missing; sequencing was by immunoSEQ multiplex PCR. This sample carries about 26,000 clones, about 90% of them seen once, and the ten largest clones take 1.5% to 2.5%. Sample: blood, taken before transplantation. These receptors all stem from a male donor aged 60 or older who later had graft-versus-host disease after an allogeneic stem cell transplant. Both conserved end residues are part of each CDR3. A D gene is named only where the DNA matches it firmly. Only part of the rows carry a size: once, few, many, or a class if the clone is expanded.

d_call	v_call	j_call	clone_size	cdr3_aa	cdr3_nt
-	TRBV3-1/TRBV3-2	TRBJ2-2	-	CASSERGAGGELFF	TGTGCCAGCAGTGAACGGGGGGCTGGCGGGGAGCTGTTTTTT
-	TRBV19	TRBJ1-1	-	CASSMVGGTEAFF	TGTGCCAGTAGTATGGTCGGGGGCACTGAAGCTTTCTTT
-	TRBV27	TRBJ2-7	-	CASRLTGGGSISEQYF	TGTGCCAGCAGGTTGACAGGTGGGGGATCTATAAGCGAGCAGTACTTC
TRBD2	TRBV19	TRBJ2-1	-	CASSMASGVHNEQFF	TGTGCCAGTAGTATGGCTAGCGGAGTCCACAATGAGCAGTTCTTC
TRBD1	TRBV9	TRBJ2-2	-	CASSLAGTALTGELFF	TGTGCCAGCAGCCTTGCCGGGACAGCCCTCACCGGGGAGCTGTTTTTT
-	TRBV24-1	TRBJ2-2	few	CATSAGGIDTGELFF	TGTGCCACCAGTGCGGGGGGCATTGACACCGGGGAGCTGTTTTTT
TRBD1	TRBV5-1	TRBJ1-1	-	CASSLETGGFTEAFF	TGCGCCAGCAGCTTGGAGACAGGGGGATTCACTGAAGCTTTCTTT
-	TRBV5-1	TRBJ2-3	-	CASSSRGATDTQYF	TGCGCCAGCAGCTCGAGGGGGGCCACAGATACGCAGTATTTT
TRBD2	TRBV20-1	TRBJ2-7	-	CSASFPIAGVDYEQYF	TGCAGTGCTAGTTTCCCAATAGCGGGAGTCGATTACGAGCAGTACTTC
TRBD2	TRBV25-1	TRBJ2-5	-	CASRRTSGGSETQYF	TGTGCCAGCAGACGGACTAGCGGGGGGAGCGAGACCCAGTACTTC
-	TRBV7-2	TRBJ2-7	-	CASSFLSSGTYEQYF	TGTGCCAGCAGCTTTTTATCGTCAGGGACCTACGAGCAGTACTTC
-	TRBV19	TRBJ2-3	-	CASSPGGSGTQYF	TGTGCCAGTAGTCCCGGAGGGAGTGGTACGCAGTATTTT
-	TRBV4-2	TRBJ1-1	-	CASSPIGGLWGAVNTEAFF	TGTGCCAGCAGCCCGATAGGGGGGCTGTGGGGGGCCGTGAACACTGAAGCTTTCTTT
-	TRBV3-1/TRBV3-2	TRBJ1-2	-	CASSQDRPGGYTF	TGTGCCAGCAGCCAAGACCGCCCGGGAGGCTACACCTTC
-	TRBV19	TRBJ1-4	-	CASSMATGSIAEKLFF	TGTGCCAGTAGTATGGCAACAGGGAGTATAGCGGAAAAACTGTTTTTT
-	TRBV2	TRBJ1-1	-	CASSKGQRTEAFF	TGTGCCAGCAGTAAAGGACAGCGGACTGAAGCTTTCTTT
-	TRBV30	TRBJ1-2	once	CAWSVETGGYTF	TGTGCCTGGAGTGTAGAAACAGGGGGCTACACCTTC
TRBD2	TRBV7-2	TRBJ2-2	-	CASSLLAGAHGELFF	TGTGCCAGCAGCTTGCTAGCGGGAGCCCACGGGGAGCTGTTTTTT
TRBD2	TRBV2	TRBJ2-3	-	CASKGLAGLTDTQYF	TGTGCCAGCAAAGGACTAGCGGGGTTAACAGATACGCAGTATTTT
TRBD2	TRBV7-3	TRBJ2-7	few	CASSIRLAGGSYEQYF	TGTGCCAGCAGCATAAGACTAGCGGGAGGCTCCTACGAGCAGTACTTC